The next 9 T cell receptor beta chains were all read from a single sample in a study of radiation and T cells in renal cell carcinoma. Documented time point: baseline pretreatment blood. Treatment in this sample: 15 Gy SBRT to primary tumor, nephrectomy 4 weeks later. Repertoires were generated with immunoSEQ multiplex PCR, while TCRdb's copy carries only in-frame clones and drops some. The data contain roughly 100,000 clones, less than 90% of them seen just once; the ten biggest clones take up approximately 8%. The sequenced sample was blood, obtained from a patient whose treatment included radiotherapy and nephrectomy. All receptors derive from a man aged 50 to 60 with renal cell carcinoma.

The chain employs TRBV7-3 and TRBJ1-1; unclear D gene. This CDR3 has 13 amino acids. Trimming pared 2 bases from V and 4 bases from J, leaving 8 bases between. CDR1 is SGHTA, CDR2 FQGTGA, per germline. In DNA, the CDR3 is TGTGCCAGCAGCTTACGGCAGGCCACTGAAGCTTTCTTT. Translating gives CASSLRQATEAFF.

The chain employs TRBV25-1 and TRBJ2-3, with TRBD2 identical over 9 bases. The J segment lost 3 bases and the V segment lost 1 base, leaving 5 bases of the junction unmatched. CDR1 and CDR2 from the germline V gene are MGHDK and SYGVNS. The CDR3 totals 16 residues. CDR3 residues: CASSEWGGLATDTQYF. CDR3 DNA sequence: TGTGCCAGCAGTGAATGGGGGGGACTAGCTACAGATACGCAGTATTTT.

This clone came up once. V usage is TRBV19 and J usage is TRBJ1-1, with D uncertain. CDR1 is LNHDA and CDR2 is SQIVND in the germline V gene (reference sequence). The V and J ends lost 0 bases and 0 bases respectively, with 14 bases between them. CDR3 length: 17 residues. CDR3 in DNA: TGTGCCAGTAGTATAGATGCGGCAGGCTCAATGAACACTGAAGCTTTCTTT. Protein: CASSIDAAGSMNTEAFF.

The CDR3 coding sequence is TGTGCCAGCAGTTTATCGGGCTTAGGAGGTGGCTACACCTTC. Amino acids: CASSLSGLGGGYTF. This rearrangement joins TRBV27 to TRBJ1-2; D call uncertain. The CDR3 runs to 14 residues. V was clipped by 0 bases and J by 7 bases, with 12 bases between them. Germline lookup yields CDR1 MNHEY and CDR2 SMNVEV (reference sequence).

The chain employs TRBV2 and TRBJ2-7, with 8 bases fitting TRBD1. CDR3 size: 14 residues. CDR1 and CDR2 (germline): SNHLY, FYNNEI. With 6 bases clipped from V and 4 bases from J, the junction kept 8 bases outside the gene matches. Here the CDR3 DNA reads TGTGCCAGCAGCGAACAGGGGGAAGGGTACGAGCAGTACTTC. This codes for CASSEQGEGYEQYF.

The rearrangement uses TRBV28 and TRBJ2-7; 13 bases match TRBD2. From germline, CDR1 is MDHEN and CDR2 SYDVKM. CDR3 length equals 16 residues. Losses at the gene ends were 5 bases for V and 2 bases for J; bases not matched to a gene: 6. CDR3 in amino acids: CASSPRLAGGPYEQYF. CDR3 coding DNA: TGTGCCAGCAGTCCGAGACTAGCGGGAGGCCCCTACGAGCAGTACTTC.

The chain recombines TRBV6-5 with TRBJ2-1; TRBD2 is a possible D gene (5 bases). There are 15 residues in the CDR3. From germline, CDR1 is MNHEY and CDR2 SVGAGI. Trimming pared 2 bases from V and 6 bases from J, leaving 14 bases between. CDR3 amino acids: CASSYPGSWGNEQFF. Written as DNA, the CDR3 is TGTGCCAGCAGTTACCCGGGGTCCTGGGGCAATGAGCAGTTCTTC.

The chain joins TRBV11-2 to TRBJ2-3; D uncertain. Germline CDR1 is SGHAT and CDR2 is FQNNGV. V dropped 4 bases and J dropped 0 bases, with 8 bases sitting between them. CDR3 length: 14 amino acids. The CDR3: CASSSLSSTDTQYF. The CDR3 coding sequence is TGTGCCAGCAGCTCCCTCTCCAGCACAGATACGCAGTATTTT.

The J gene is TRBJ1-2, the V gene TRBV19; D perhaps matches TRBD1 (5 bases). The CDR3 is made up of 14 amino acids. Looked up from germline, CDR1 is LNHDA and CDR2 is SQIVND (reference sequence). V was pared by 3 bases and J by 3 bases, with 11 bases between. The CDR3 sequence: CASSMGVEDYGYTF. In nucleotides, the CDR3 is TGTGCCAGTAGTATGGGGGTGGAGGACTATGGCTACACCTTC.